Detailed here is one T cell receptor (beta chain). Its matching antigen is unknown. The sample belongs to a study of T cell repertoires in cytomegalovirus infection. Across the study: Indications of both CMV infection and matching HLA type were provided by public TCR beta signatures.

The germline V gene has CDR1 DFQATT and CDR2 SNEGSKA (reference sequence). V gave up 6 bases and J gave up 0 bases; unmatched junction bases: 8. CDR3 length equals 15 residues. One entry per CDR3 protein results from TCRdb running MiXCR on the reads. The data show about 57,000 distinct CDR3 sequences, 20% seen once. The source material was CD8+ T cells from cultured PBMCs, sampled from culture after CMV antigen stimulation. V usage is TRBV20-1 and J usage is TRBJ1-5; TRBD1 agrees at 7 bases. The sequence came from a human donor in good health (CMV status not recorded). Some clones in this sample may be carry-over from other donors' samples. The CDR3, as DNA: TGCAGTGCAACTGCACAGGGGTATAGCAATCAGCCCCAGCATTTT. Translated: CSATAQGYSNQPQHF.